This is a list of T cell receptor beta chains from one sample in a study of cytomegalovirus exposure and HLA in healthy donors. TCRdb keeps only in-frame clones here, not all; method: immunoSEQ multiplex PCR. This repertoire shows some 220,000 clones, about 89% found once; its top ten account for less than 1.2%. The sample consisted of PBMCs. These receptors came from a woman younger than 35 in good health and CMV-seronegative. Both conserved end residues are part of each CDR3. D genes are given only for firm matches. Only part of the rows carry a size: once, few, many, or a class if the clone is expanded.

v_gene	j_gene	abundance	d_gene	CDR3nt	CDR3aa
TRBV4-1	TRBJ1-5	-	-	TGCGCCAGCAGCCGTTGGTGGAGTTTTGCGGATCAGCCCCAGCATTTT	CASSRWWSFADQPQHF
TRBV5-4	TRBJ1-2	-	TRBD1	TGCGCCAGCAGCTTGGAGGGACAGCACTATGGCTACACCTTC	CASSLEGQHYGYTF
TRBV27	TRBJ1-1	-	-	TGTGCCAGCAGCTCAGGGGAGAACACTGAAGCTTTCTTT	CASSSGENTEAFF
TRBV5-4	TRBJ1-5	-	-	TGTGCCAGCAGCTTTAACAATCAGCCCCAGCATTTT	CASSFNNQPQHF
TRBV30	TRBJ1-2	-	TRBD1	TGTGCCTGGAGTGTAAAGGGACAGGGGAAGGGGGCTAGGGTCTATGGCTACACCTTC	CAWSVKGQGKGARVYGYTF
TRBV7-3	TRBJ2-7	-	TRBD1	TGTGCCAGCAGCCCCACGACAGGGGTGTTCCACGAGCAGTACTTC	CASSPTTGVFHEQYF
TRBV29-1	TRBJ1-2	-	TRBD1	TGCAGCGTTGGACAGGGGCGGGATGGCTACACCTTC	CSVGQGRDGYTF
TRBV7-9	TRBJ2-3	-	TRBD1	TGTGCCAGCAGCTTAGCGGGCAGGGGGAACACAGATACGCAGTATTTT	CASSLAGRGNTDTQYF
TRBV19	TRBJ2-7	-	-	TGTGCCAGTAGTCGTTTCAGGGGAGACTACGAGCAGTACTTC	CASSRFRGDYEQYF
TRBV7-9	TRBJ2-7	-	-	TGTGCCAGCAGCGCTCGGGGGTCCGAGCAGTACTTC	CASSARGSEQYF
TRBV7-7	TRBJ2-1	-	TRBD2	TGTGCCAGCAGCTTAGAGCGGGGAGGCCATGAGCAGTTCTTC	CASSLERGGHEQFF
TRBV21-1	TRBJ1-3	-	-	TGTGCCAGCAGCAAGGACAGCATAGGAAACACCATATATTTT	CASSKDSIGNTIYF
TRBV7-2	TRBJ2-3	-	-	TGTGCCAGCAGCTTAGTTCGTCCGGGATCCCCCTACAGGGCAGATACGCAGTATTTT	CASSLVRPGSPYRADTQYF
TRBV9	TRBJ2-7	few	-	TGTGCCAGCAGCGTAGATTTAGCGGTGGGCTACGAGCAGTACTTC	CASSVDLAVGYEQYF
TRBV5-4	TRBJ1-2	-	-	TGTGCCAGCAGCTTGGACAGGGCGAACTATGGCTACACCTTC	CASSLDRANYGYTF
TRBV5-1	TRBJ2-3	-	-	TGCGCCAGCAGCTTCGGCGGGCGCCGCACAGATACGCAGTATTTT	CASSFGGRRTDTQYF
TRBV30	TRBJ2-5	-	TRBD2	TGTGCCTGGAGTGTTGGAAGGACTAGCTCTTCTTTGCAAGAGACCCAGTACTTC	CAWSVGRTSSSLQETQYF
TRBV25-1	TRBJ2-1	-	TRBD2	TGTGCCAGCAGTGAATTTATTAGCGGGGCTTACAATGAGCAGTTCTTC	CASSEFISGAYNEQFF
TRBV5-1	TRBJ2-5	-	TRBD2	TGCGCCAGCAGCTTGGCGGGGACTAGCGAAGAGACCCAGTACTTC	CASSLAGTSEETQYF
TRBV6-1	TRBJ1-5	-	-	TGTGCCAGCAGTGAGGGACAACCTTATAGCAATCAGCCCCAGCATTTT	CASSEGQPYSNQPQHF
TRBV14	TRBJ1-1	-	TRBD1	TGTGCCAGCAGCCAATTTACAGGGGGATTTACTGAAGCTTTCTTT	CASSQFTGGFTEAFF
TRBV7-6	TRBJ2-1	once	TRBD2	TGTGCCAGCAGCCCCGACGGACTAGCGGGATACAATGAGCAGTTCTTC	CASSPDGLAGYNEQFF
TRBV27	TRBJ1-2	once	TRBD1	TGTGCCAGCAGTCCACGGGACAGGGGATTTAACTATGGCTACACCTTC	CASSPRDRGFNYGYTF